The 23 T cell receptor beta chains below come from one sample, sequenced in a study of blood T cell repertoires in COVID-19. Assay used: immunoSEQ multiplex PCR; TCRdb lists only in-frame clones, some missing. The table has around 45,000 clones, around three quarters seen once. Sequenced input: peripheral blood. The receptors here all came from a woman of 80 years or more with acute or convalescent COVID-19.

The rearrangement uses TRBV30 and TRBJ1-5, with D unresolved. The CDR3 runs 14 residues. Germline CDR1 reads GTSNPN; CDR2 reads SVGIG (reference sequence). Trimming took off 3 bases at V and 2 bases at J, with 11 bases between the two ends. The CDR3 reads CAWSANMGNQPQHF. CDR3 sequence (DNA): TGTGCCTGGAGCGCGAATATGGGCAATCAGCCCCAGCATTTT. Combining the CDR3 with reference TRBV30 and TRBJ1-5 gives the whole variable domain SQTIHQWPATLVQPVGSPLSLECTVEGTSNPNLYWYRQAAGRGLQLLFYSVGIGQISSEVPQNLSASRPQDRQFILSSKKLLLSDSGFYLCAWSANMGNQPQHFGDGTRLSIL.

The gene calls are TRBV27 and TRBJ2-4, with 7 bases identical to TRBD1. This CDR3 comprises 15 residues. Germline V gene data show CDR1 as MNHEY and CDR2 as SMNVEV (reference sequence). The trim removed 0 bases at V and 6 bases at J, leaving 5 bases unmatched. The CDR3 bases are TGTGCCAGCAGTTTATCGTCAGGGGGTGGAAACATTCAGTACTTC. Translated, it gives CASSLSSGGGNIQYF.

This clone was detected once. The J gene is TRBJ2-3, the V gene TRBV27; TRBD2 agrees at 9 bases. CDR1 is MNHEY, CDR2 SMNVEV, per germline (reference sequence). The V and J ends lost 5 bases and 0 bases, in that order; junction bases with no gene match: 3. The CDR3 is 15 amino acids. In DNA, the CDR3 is TGTGCCAGCAGTCCCCTAGCGGGAAGCACAGATACGCAGTATTTT. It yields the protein CASSPLAGSTDTQYF.

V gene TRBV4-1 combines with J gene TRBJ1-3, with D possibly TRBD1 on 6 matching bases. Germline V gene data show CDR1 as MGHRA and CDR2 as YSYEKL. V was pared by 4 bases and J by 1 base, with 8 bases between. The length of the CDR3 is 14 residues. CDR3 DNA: TGCGCCAGCAGCCGAGGGGGATCTGGAAACACCATATATTTT. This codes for CASSRGGSGNTIYF.

The CDR3 loop is CASSPQDPRFSSGMDEQFF. CDR3 nucleotides: TGTGCCAGCAGTCCCCAGGACCCCCGATTCTCTAGCGGGATGGATGAGCAGTTCTTC. The chain uses TRBV6-6 and TRBJ2-1; TRBD2 agrees at 9 bases. The CDR3 has 19 residues. The germline CDR1 and CDR2 sequences are MNHNY and SVGAGI (reference sequence). With 5 bases clipped from V and 8 bases from J, the junction kept 22 bases outside the gene matches.

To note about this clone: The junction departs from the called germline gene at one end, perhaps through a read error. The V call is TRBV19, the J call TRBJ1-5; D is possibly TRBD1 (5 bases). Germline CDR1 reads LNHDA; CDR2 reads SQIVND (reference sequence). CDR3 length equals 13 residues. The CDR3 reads CASGIQADQPQHF. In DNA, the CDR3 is TGTGCCAGTGGTATACAGGCCGATCAGCCCCAGCATTTT.

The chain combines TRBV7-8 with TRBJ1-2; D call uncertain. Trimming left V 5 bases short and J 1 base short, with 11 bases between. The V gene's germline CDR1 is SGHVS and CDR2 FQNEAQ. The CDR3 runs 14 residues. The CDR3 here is CASSAGWSNYGYTF. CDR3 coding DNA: TGTGCCAGCAGCGCCGGGTGGAGTAACTATGGCTACACCTTC.

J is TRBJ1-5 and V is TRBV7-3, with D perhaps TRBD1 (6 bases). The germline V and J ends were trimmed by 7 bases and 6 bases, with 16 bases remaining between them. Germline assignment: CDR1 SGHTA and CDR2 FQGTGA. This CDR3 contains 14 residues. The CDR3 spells CASNPGDGVQPQHF. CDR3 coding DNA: TGTGCCAGCAATCCAGGGGATGGGGTTCAGCCCCAGCATTTT.

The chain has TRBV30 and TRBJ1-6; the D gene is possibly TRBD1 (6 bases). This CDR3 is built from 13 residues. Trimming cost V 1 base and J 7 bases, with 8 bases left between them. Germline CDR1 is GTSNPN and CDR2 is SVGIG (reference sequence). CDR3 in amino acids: CAWSGRGNSPLHF. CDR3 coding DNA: TGTGCCTGGAGTGGCAGGGGAAATTCACCCCTCCACTTT. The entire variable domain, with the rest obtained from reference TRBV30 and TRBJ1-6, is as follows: SQTIHQWPATLVQPVGSPLSLECTVEGTSNPNLYWYRQAAGRGLQLLFYSVGIGQISSEVPQNLSASRPQDRQFILSSKKLLLSDSGFYLCAWSGRGNSPLHFGNGTRLTVT.

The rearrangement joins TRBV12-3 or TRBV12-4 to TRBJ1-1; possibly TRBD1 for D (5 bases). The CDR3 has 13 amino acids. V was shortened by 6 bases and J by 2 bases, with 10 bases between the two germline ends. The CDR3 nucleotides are TGTGCCAGCAGCCGGGGACTTAACACTGAAGCTTTCTTT. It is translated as CASSRGLNTEAFF.

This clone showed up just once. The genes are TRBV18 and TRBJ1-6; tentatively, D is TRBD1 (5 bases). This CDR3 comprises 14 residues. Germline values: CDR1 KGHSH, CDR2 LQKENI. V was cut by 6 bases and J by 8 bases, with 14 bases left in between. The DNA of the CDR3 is TGTGCCAGCTCCCGACGCGGGGACGATTCACCCCTCCACTTT. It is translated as CASSRRGDDSPLHF.

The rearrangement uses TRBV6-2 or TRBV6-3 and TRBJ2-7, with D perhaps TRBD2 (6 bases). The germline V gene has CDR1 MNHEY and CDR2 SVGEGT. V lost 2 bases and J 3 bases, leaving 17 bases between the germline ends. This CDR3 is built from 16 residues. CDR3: CASSYRGGTRSYEQYF. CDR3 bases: TGTGCCAGCAGTTACCGAGGAGGGACTCGGAGCTACGAGCAGTACTTC.

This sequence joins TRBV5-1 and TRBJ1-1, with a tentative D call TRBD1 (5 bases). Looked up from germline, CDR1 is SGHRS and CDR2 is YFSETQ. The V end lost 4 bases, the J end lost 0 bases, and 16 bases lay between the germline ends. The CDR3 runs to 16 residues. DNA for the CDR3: TGCGCCAGCAGCAAGGAACAGGTTTCCTTGAACACTGAAGCTTTCTTT. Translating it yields CASSKEQVSLNTEAFF.

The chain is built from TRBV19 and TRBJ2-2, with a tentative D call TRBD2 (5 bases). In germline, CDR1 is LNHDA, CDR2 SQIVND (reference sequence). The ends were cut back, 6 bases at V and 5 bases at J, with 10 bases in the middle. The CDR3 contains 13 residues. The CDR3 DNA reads TGTGCCAGTAGACCCCGGGGTACCGGGGAGCTGTTTTTT. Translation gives CASRPRGTGELFF.

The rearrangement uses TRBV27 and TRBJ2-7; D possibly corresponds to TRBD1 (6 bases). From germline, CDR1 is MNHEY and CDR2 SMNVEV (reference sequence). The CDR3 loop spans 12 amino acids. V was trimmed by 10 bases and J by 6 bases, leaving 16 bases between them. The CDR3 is CATQGQGLEQYF. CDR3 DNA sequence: TGTGCCACCCAGGGTCAGGGGCTCGAGCAGTACTTC.

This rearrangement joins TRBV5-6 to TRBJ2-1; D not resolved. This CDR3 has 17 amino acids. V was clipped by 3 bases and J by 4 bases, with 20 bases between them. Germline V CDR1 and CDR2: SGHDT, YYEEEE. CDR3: CASSYRVLHPNYNEQFF. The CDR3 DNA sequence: TGTGCCAGCAGCTACCGGGTCCTCCACCCGAATTACAATGAGCAGTTCTTC.

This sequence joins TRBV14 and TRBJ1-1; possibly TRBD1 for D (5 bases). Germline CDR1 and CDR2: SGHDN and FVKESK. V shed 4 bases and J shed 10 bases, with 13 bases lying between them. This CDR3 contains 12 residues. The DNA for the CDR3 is TGTGCCAGCAGCCTAGGGACTGGGGGAGCTTTCTTT. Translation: CASSLGTGGAFF.

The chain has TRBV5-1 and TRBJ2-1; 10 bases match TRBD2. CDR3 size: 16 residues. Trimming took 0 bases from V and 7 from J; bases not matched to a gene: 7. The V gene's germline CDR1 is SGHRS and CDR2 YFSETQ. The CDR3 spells CASSLEAGGPGNEQFF. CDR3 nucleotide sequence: TGCGCCAGCAGCTTGGAAGCGGGAGGGCCGGGTAATGAGCAGTTCTTC. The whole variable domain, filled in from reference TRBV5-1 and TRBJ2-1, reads KAGVTQTPRYLIKTRGQQVTLSCSPISGHRSVSWYQQTPGQGLQFLFEYFSETQRNKGNFPGRFSGRQFSNSRSEMNVSTLELGDSALYLCASSLEAGGPGNEQFFGPGTRLTVL.

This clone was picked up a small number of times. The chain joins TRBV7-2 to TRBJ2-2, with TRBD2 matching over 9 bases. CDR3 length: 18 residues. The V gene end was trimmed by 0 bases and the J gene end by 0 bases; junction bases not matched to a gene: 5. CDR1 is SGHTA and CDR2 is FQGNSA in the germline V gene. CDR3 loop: CASSLAASGRTNTGELFF. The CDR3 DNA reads TGTGCCAGCAGCTTAGCTGCCAGCGGGAGGACGAACACCGGGGAGCTGTTTTTT.

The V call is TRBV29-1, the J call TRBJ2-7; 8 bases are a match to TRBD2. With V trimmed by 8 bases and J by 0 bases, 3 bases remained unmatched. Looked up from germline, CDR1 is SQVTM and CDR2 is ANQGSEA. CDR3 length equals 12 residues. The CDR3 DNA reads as TGCAGCAGTACTAGCGGCTCCTACGAGCAGTACTTC. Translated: CSSTSGSYEQYF.

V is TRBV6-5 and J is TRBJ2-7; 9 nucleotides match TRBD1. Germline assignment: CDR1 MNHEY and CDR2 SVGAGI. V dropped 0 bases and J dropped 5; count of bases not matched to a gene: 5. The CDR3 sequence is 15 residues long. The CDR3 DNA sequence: TGTGCCAGCAGTTACTCGGGGACAGGGTCTAACGAGCAGTACTTC. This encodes CASSYSGTGSNEQYF.

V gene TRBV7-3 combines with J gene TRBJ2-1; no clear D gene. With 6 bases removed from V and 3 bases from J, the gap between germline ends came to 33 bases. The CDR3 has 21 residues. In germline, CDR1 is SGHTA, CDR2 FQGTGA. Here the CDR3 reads CASSPYWLASRPRLNYNEQFF. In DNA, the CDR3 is TGTGCCAGCAGTCCTTATTGGTTAGCTAGTAGGCCTCGATTAAACTACAATGAGCAGTTCTTC.

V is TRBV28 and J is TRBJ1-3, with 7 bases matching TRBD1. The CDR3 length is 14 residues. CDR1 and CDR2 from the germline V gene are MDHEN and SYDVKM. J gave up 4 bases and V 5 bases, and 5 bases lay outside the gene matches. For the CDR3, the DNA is TGTGCCAGCAGTCCTCAGGGGGGCGGAAACACCATATATTTT. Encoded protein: CASSPQGGGNTIYF.